This T cell receptor (beta chain) appears in the sequencing data of a study of T cells in Graves' hyperthyroidism and ophthalmopathy (dated by TCRdb to the late 2010s). Study-level background: Peripheral blood samples were taken at initial diagnosis, before any treatment was given. Prospective prediction of ophthalmopathy was tested in an independent validation cohort of 18 to 20 hyperthyroidism patients and 15 to 17 patients who later progressed to ophthalmopathy. The 100 or so discovery patients were randomly split 7:3 into training and test sets. To identify TCR V-J signatures that set the groups apart, the researchers used a discovery cohort of 100 patients, made up of 40 to 45 with Graves' ophthalmopathy and about 60 with stable Graves' hyperthyroidism. Following sampling, methimazole starting at 30 mg daily was given to hyperthyroidism patients, and high-dose intravenous methylprednisolone was given to ophthalmopathy patients. The paper reports TCR Vbeta CDR3 sequencing of roughly 140 peripheral blood samples: 43 ophthalmopathy, fewer than 80 hyperthyroidism and around 17 progressor patients. Thyroid tissue and blood T-cell repertoires from over 5 Graves' hyperthyroidism patients were also compared in the study.

The germline V gene specifies SGHVS as CDR1 and FQNEAQ as CDR2. Including the terminal cysteine and phenylalanine, the CDR3 comprises 18 residues. The sequence is cut down to CDR3 DNA, 54 bases in frame from base 1. Relative to germline, V is 5 bases shorter and J is 0 bases shorter, with 21 bases between their ends. This clonotype has a count of ten or more. Its target antigen remains unknown. Per-base quality was not reported, and no clone a single base away is much larger than it. The TCR beta CDR3 regions were amplified from RNA transcripts. The first round of RT-PCR for the TCR CDR3 was performed with the HTBI primer set and the Qiagen OneStep RT-PCR kit. Libraries were constructed in a second round of multiplex PCR, after which size selection and purification were carried out. The libraries were sequenced on an Illumina HiSeq2000 using paired-end 100 bp reads. The authors processed their data as follows. SOAPnuke was used to process the raw data, throwing out any read that contained adapters or uncalled bases, had a mean Phred below 15, or lacked an exact constant-primer or identifier match. High-quality paired reads were merged with COPE v1.2.5, and unique nucleotide sequences were defined as clonotypes. Clonotypes were aligned to IMGT TRBV, TRBD and TRBJ reference segments using MiTCR v1.1. The analysis included only V-J combinations with a frequency above 0.0001, which together covered approximately 99% of the repertoires. The TCS score was defined as the ratio of F50 (clonal expansion) to E x V (chaos), calculated using BLOSUM62-based TCRdist between CDR3 peptides within each V-J. Welch's t-statistics and random forest reduced approximately 520 V-J features to 13, which were used in a naive Bayes classifier (R e1071). Using fastp trimming at Q25 and MiXCR clonotype assembly, TCRdb reanalyzed the public sequencing data and kept in-frame beta chains. Rows are unified per CDR3 protein, each entry keeping the most common DNA and genes. TCRdb's processing, not the authors', yielded these V and J calls. The sample records about 640,000 distinct CDR3 sequences, 20% to 25% of which are singletons. The ten largest clones take up about 35% of the sample.

Study-wide findings and limitations: During validation, the model predicted progression to ophthalmopathy a median of approximately 7 months ahead of onset, with roughly 65% sensitivity and 72% to 85% specificity. Sample size was not statistically predetermined, and blinding of investigators to group allocation was not performed. Ophthalmopathy was separated from stable hyperthyroidism by a 13 V-J signature model, with over 85% sensitivity and approximately 81% specificity obtained in cross-validation and 80%/75% obtained in testing. Most expanded thyroid clonotypes (frequency above 0.001) were also found in blood, which suggests that blood repertoires may mirror thyroid immune responses.

In the ophthalmopathy patients, disease was moderately to severely active, with a Clinical Activity Score of 3 or more, a NOSPECS grade of 4 or more, and a duration of less than 3 months. Exclusion was applied to patients with uncontrolled infections, other autoimmune diseases, pregnancy or lactation. Clinical symptoms, serum thyroxine and TRAb, thyroid ultrasound, and orbital computed tomography formed the basis for the diagnoses. PBMCs were separated from roughly 10 ml of fresh peripheral blood using Ficoll-Paque density gradient centrifugation. Trizol reagent was used to extract total RNA, and RNA quality was then checked on an Agilent 2100 Bioanalyzer.

This receptor was obtained from a man aged 30 to 39 with Graves' ophthalmopathy. Sequenced: blood. The chain joins TRBV7-8 to TRBJ2-3; the D gene cannot be named for sure. The sequence in DNA is TGTGCCAGCAGCCTCCGGATGGCAACTCGGTCTAGCACAGATACGCAGTATTTT. The translation is CASSLRMATRSSTDTQYF. Full variable domain (CDR3 extended with the reference TRBV7-8 and TRBJ2-3 proteins): GAGVSQSPRYKVAKRGQDVALRCDPISGHVSLFWYQQALGQGPEFLTYFQNEAQLDKSGLPSDRFFAERPEGSVSTLKIQRTQQEDSAVYLCASSLRMATRSSTDTQYFGPGTRLTVL.